The clone carrying this T cell receptor (beta chain) appeared a few times. With a J-beta primer mix and a sample-barcoded 5' primer, a second PCR ran roughly 6 to 11 cycles. Tags on each cDNA molecule came from a template-switch adaptor with 12 random nucleotides. TCRdb used MiXCR to reprocess the 5' RACE reads, holding one entry per CDR3 protein. The sample contains about 680,000 distinct CDR3 sequences, 45% to 50% of which appear only once. This CDR3 contains 14 residues. V was cut by 1 base and J by 3 bases, with 6 bases left in between. Looked up from germline, CDR1 is KGHSH and CDR2 is LQKENI. These data are taken from a study of blood T cells in healthy people across ages.

The sequencing input was blood. This TCR came from a woman aged 60-70 years in good health. V is TRBV18 and J is TRBJ1-4, with D hard to call. For the CDR3, the DNA is TGTGCCAGCTCACCACAGGGCGCTAATGAAAAACTGTTTTTT. Translated, it gives CASSPQGANEKLFF.